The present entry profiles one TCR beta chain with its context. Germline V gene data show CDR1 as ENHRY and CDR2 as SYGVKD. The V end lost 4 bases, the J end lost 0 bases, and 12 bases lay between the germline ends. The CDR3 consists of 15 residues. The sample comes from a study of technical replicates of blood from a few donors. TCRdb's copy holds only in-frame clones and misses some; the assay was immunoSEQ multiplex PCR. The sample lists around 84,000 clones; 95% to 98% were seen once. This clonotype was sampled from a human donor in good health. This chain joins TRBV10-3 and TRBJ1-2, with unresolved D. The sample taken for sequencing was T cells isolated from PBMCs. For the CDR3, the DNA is TGTGCCATCAGTGTAAGAGTCGGAGCTAACTATGGCTACACCTTC. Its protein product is CAISVRVGANYGYTF.